The sequence of this T cell receptor (beta chain) was determined in a study of neurological immune-mediated disorders (dated 2019 in TCRdb). Looking at the study overall: Among the 34 multiple sclerosis patients, relapsing-remitting MS was present in 31 and secondary progressive MS was present in 3. The cohort included about 70 subjects: approximately 14 with HAM/TSP, about 34 with multiple sclerosis, and approximately 20 healthy controls. The approximately 110 TCR-beta libraries included longitudinal samples, technical triplicates and paired sorted CD4+ and CD8+ T-cell subsets alongside PBMC samples. Using UMI-based sequencing, the study compared peripheral blood TCR-beta repertoires from patients with HTLV-I-associated myelopathy (HAM/TSP), patients with multiple sclerosis, and healthy controls.

The junction carries 12 bases between V and J, which are trimmed by 3 bases and 7 bases respectively. The germline V gene (reference sequence) provides CDR1 DFQATT and CDR2 SNEGSKA. Measured from the cysteine to the phenylalanine, the CDR3 is 12 residues long. Only the CDR3 portion is preserved as DNA: 36 bases, with reading frame beginning at the first base. This clonotype was observed many times. The antigen it binds to is not known. Base qualities are not at hand, and no much larger clone is one base apart. Libraries from unsorted PBMCs were made from 2 million PBMCs kept in RNAlater at -80 degrees C until RNA extraction. Multiple sclerosis patients were enrolled in a US clinical protocol under which disease progression was evaluated by magnetic resonance imaging. PBMCs were separated from peripheral blood using Ficoll-Hypaque density gradient centrifugation and then cryopreserved in liquid nitrogen.

cDNA was synthesized by template-switch 5'RACE using a primer with a 10-nucleotide random unique molecular identifier that tagged each TCR transcript. Each sequencing run produced over 170 million TCR-beta sequences covering 15-18 subjects. The RNeasy kit was used to extract total RNA. Using the KAPA Real-time Library Amplification kit, TCR-beta VDJ regions were amplified with primers for the TCR constant region and the 5'RACE anchor. Sample indexes and Illumina adaptors were added in a first PCR, and a second PCR then increased library yield. After Ampure bead purification, the roughly 650 bp TCR product was size-selected on a 2% E-gel SizeSelection system. Library quality was checked on a Bioanalyzer, concentration was measured with Qubit, and libraries were quantified with the Kapa Library Quantification kit before pooling. An Illumina HiSeq 2500 was used to sequence the libraries paired-end at 2 x 150 bp. To increase sequence diversity, roughly 23-30% phiX was spiked into each library pool. The paper's data handling went like this. Quality-filtered reads were processed with the UMI-based MiGEC pipeline, which removed over 85% of raw TCR sequences during error correction. IMGT germline references were used for alignment of VDJ genes, and clonotypes were defined by a unique CDR3 amino acid sequence together with V-J genes. Clonal expansion, Shannon diversity and CDR3 relatedness were evaluated with VDJtools (CalcPairwiseDistances, ClusterSamples), while phylogenetic trees were built in CLCbio workbench. Using coefficient-of-variation modelling across technical triplicates, the study counted a clone as expanded if it had at least 8 unique UMIs. TCRdb took the public reads, trimmed them with fastp at Q25, ran MiXCR for clone calling and kept in-frame beta chains. A single entry per CDR3 protein holds the most common genes and DNA from its merged rows. These V and J calls rely on TCRdb rather than the paper's analysis. The sample table lists about 46,000 distinct CDR3 sequences, about 2% of them with a count of one. The ten largest clones represent under 2.5% of the sample.

General conclusions and limits of the study: The MS cluster showed no association with clinical or MRI features, and the authors stated that larger cohorts are needed. No identical CDR3 amino acid sequences were shared among expanded clones across subjects, suggesting private TCR-beta repertoires in all groups. TCR clonal expansion was highest in HAM/TSP patients and lowest in MS patients, with MS patients falling below even healthy controls. Phylogenetic analysis grouped repertoires from 18 of 34 MS patients into a cluster of related CDR3 sequences, suggesting a possible repertoire-level signature.

The TCR originated in a woman aged 40 to 50 with multiple sclerosis. The sequence joins TRBV20-1 to TRBJ1-2; TRBD1 is a weak D gene call, 5 bases matching. The specimen was PBMCs. The CDR3 reads CSASGWGSGYTF. DNA sequence: TGCAGTGCTAGTGGGTGGGGCTCTGGCTACACCTTC.